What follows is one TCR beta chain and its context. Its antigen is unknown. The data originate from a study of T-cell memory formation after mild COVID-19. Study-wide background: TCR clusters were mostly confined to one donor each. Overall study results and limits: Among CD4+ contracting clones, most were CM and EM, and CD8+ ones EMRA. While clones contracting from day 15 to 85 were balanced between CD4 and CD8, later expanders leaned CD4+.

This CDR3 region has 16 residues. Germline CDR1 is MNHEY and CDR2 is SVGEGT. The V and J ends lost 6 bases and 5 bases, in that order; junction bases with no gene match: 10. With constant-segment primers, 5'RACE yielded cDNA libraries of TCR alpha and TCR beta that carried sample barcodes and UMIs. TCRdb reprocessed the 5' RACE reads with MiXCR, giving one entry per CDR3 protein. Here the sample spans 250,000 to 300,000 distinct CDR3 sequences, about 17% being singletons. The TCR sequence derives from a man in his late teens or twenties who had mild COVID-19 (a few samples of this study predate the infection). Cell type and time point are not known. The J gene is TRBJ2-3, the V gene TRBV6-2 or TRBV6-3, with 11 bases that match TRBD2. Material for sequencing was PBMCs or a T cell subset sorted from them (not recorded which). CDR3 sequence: CASSPDPGLAVDTQYF. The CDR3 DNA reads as TGTGCCAGCAGCCCCGATCCGGGACTAGCGGTAGATACGCAGTATTTT.